These 4 T cell receptor beta chains came from one sample sequenced in a study of blood T cell repertoires in COVID-19. Sequencing used immunoSEQ multiplex PCR; TCRdb keeps in-frame clones, though not all of them. The table shows 150,000 to 200,000 clones, with roughly 84% occurring only once. The sequencing sample was made of PBMCs or T cells enriched from blood (not recorded which). The receptors come from a man between 60 and 75 years old who had recovered from COVID-19.

The chain recombines TRBV19 with TRBJ2-6; 7 bases are shared with TRBD1. With V trimmed by 2 bases and J by 4 bases, 5 bases remained unmatched. There are 16 residues in the CDR3. Germline V CDR1 and CDR2: LNHDA, SQIVND (reference sequence). The DNA for the CDR3 is TGTGCCAGTAGTATAAACAGGGGAGCCGGGGCCAACGTCCTGACTTTC. Its protein product is CASSINRGAGANVLTF.

V usage is TRBV19 and J usage is TRBJ1-1, with unresolved D. Germline V gives CDR1 LNHDA, CDR2 SQIVND (reference sequence). The CDR3 consists of 14 residues. Trimming stripped 5 bases from V and 2 bases from J, with 12 bases between. CDR3 in DNA: TGTGCCAGTAGTCCCAGGAATCTCAACACTGAAGCTTTCTTT. This translates into CASSPRNLNTEAFF.

This rearrangement joins TRBV2 to TRBJ2-3, with D perhaps matching TRBD1 (5 bases). The V end lost 7 bases, the J end lost 8 bases, and 19 bases lay between the germline ends. From germline, CDR1 is SNHLY and CDR2 FYNNEI. The CDR3 is 14 residues long. CDR3 sequence reads: CASTLEDSPGTQYF. The CDR3 nucleotides are TGTGCCAGCACCCTGGAAGACAGCCCCGGTACGCAGTATTTT.

The V gene is TRBV19, the J gene TRBJ2-7; 7 positions match TRBD2. Germline CDR1 reads LNHDA; CDR2 reads SQIVND (reference sequence). This CDR3 region has 19 residues. V lost 4 bases and J lost 3; bases outside the gene matches: 21. CDR3 bases: TGTGCCAGTAGTACGTATGTAAGGGGCGGGACGGGGGGTCGCTACGAGCAGTACTTC. Amino acid sequence: CASSTYVRGGTGGRYEQYF.